The T cell receptor (beta chain) under discussion was sequenced for a study of Graves' ophthalmopathy and Graves' hyperthyroidism. Study observations and caveats: Blood also carried most expanded thyroid clonotypes exceeding 0.001 frequency.

Amplified material comprised TCR beta CDR3 regions derived from RNA transcripts. A first-round RT-PCR used HTBI primers, followed by a second-round multiplex PCR. In TCRdb, the multiplex PCR reads were re-called with MiXCR into one record per CDR3 protein. In the table there are fewer than 70,000 distinct CDR3 sequences, approximately 50% of which are singletons. Certain patients, namely those with other autoimmune diseases, uncontrolled infections, pregnancy or lactation, were excluded. Germline V lookup: CDR1 SGDLS, CDR2 YYNGEE. CDR3 size: 13 residues. In its sample, this clonotype was seen a few times. Its antigen is unknown.

Sequencing was done on a sample of peripheral blood. The chain couples TRBV9 to TRBJ2-7, with a possible D match to TRBD2 (5 bases). The TCR originated in an adult woman with Graves' ophthalmopathy. DNA for the CDR3: TGTGCTAGAGAAGCGGAAGGCTCCTACGAGCAGTACTTC. Residues: CAREAEGSYEQYF.